The clone carrying this T cell receptor (beta chain) occurred a few times. Its cognate antigen is unknown. Assay used: immunoSEQ multiplex PCR; TCRdb lists only in-frame clones, some missing. The sample lists over 130,000 clones, about 84% occurring once. The data were taken from a study of cytotoxic CD8 clonotypes in ibrutinib-treated CLL. At the level of the study: Among responders, roughly 24 were partial and 2 complete; after median approximately 6 years, roughly 14 stayed remitted and some 12 progressed.

Study-wide findings and caveats: Baseline clonality, above age-matched healthy donor levels, tracked circulating CD8+ T-cell counts.

Trimming cost V 2 bases and J 6 bases, with 8 bases left between them. Germline-derived CDR1 and CDR2 are LNHNV and YYDKDF (reference sequence). The CDR3 has 13 residues. This sequence originates from a human donor with chronic lymphocytic leukemia. The chain uses TRBV15 and TRBJ1-5; D call uncertain. The sample consisted of PBMCs, taken after 36 months of ibrutinib treatment. This CDR3 is CATSRQTRQPQHF. The CDR3 nucleotides are TGTGCCACCAGCAGACAGACACGTCAGCCCCAGCATTTT.